This entry lists 8 T cell receptor beta chains sequenced from one sample in a study of blood T cell repertoires in COVID-19. The assay was immunoSEQ multiplex PCR, and TCRdb's table has in-frame clones only and misses some. The sample includes some 78,000 clones, around 87% of them seen just once. Sequencing used peripheral blood. Receptors were obtained from a woman of 80 years or more with active or convalescent COVID-19.

The V and J genes are TRBV7-2 and TRBJ2-7; 15 bases agree with TRBD2. The CDR3 covers 15 residues. V lost 5 bases and J lost 7; bases outside the gene matches: 6. Germline CDR1 is SGHTA and CDR2 is FQGNSA. The CDR3 reads CASSPGLAGGQEQYF. The CDR3 DNA sequence: TGTGCCAGCAGCCCAGGACTAGCGGGAGGGCAAGAGCAGTACTTC.

The genes are TRBV5-6 and TRBJ2-7; D gene unclear. V shed 4 bases and J shed 4 bases, with 9 bases lying between them. The length of the CDR3 is 12 residues. CDR1 and CDR2 from the germline V gene are SGHDT and YYEEEE. The CDR3 sequence is CASSLQWYEQYF. The CDR3 nucleotides are TGTGCCAGCAGCCTGCAGTGGTACGAGCAGTACTTC.

V gene TRBV6-5 combines with J gene TRBJ2-5; no clear D gene. The CDR3 sequence is 12 residues long. Trimming stripped 8 bases from V and 5 bases from J, with 12 bases between. CDR1 is MNHEY and CDR2 is SVGAGI in the germline V gene. The CDR3 loop reads CASGQFGETQYF. The CDR3 DNA follows: TGTGCCAGCGGCCAATTCGGGGAGACCCAGTACTTC.

The CDR3 DNA follows: TGTGCCAGCTCACCCCTTCCCCGGAGAGGAGAAAACACCATATATTTT. Translating it yields CASSPLPRRGENTIYF. This sequence joins TRBV18 and TRBJ1-3, with D hard to call. Germline V CDR1 and CDR2: KGHSH, LQKENI. The V end lost 3 bases, the J end lost 6 bases, and 18 bases lay between the germline ends. The CDR3 loop spans 16 amino acids. The variable domain in full, with the rest retrieved from reference TRBV18 and TRBJ1-3, is NAGVMQNPRHLVRRRGQEARLRCSPMKGHSHVYWYRQLPEEGLKFMVYLQKENIIDESGMPKERFSAEFPKEGPSILRIQQVVRGDSAAYFCASSPLPRRGENTIYFGEGSWLTVV.

This rearrangement joins TRBV6-2 or TRBV6-3 to TRBJ2-7; D possibly corresponds to TRBD2 (5 bases). Germline V gives CDR1 MNHEY, CDR2 SVGEGT. The CDR3 length is 15 residues. V was shortened by 6 bases and J by 0 bases, with 15 bases between the two germline ends. CDR3 sequence: CASSSGLASSYEQYF. The CDR3 region has the DNA TGTGCCAGCAGCTCCGGACTGGCAAGCTCCTACGAGCAGTACTTC.

The chain carries TRBV7-9 and TRBJ2-3, with D possibly TRBD2 on 5 matching bases. Per germline, CDR1 SEHNR and CDR2 FQNEAQ (reference sequence). Trimming removed 5 bases from V and 6 bases from J, with 15 bases in between. The CDR3 loop spans 14 amino acids. The CDR3 protein is CASSRSSPGDTQYF. Written as DNA, the CDR3 is TGTGCCAGCAGCCGGTCCTCCCCGGGGGATACGCAGTATTTT.

The CDR3 spells CASSTGDGNYGYTF. In DNA form, the CDR3 reads TGTGCCAGCAGTACAGGGGATGGGAACTATGGCTACACCTTC. This chain joins TRBV28 and TRBJ1-2; 7 positions match TRBD1. This CDR3 has 14 amino acids. The germline CDR1 and CDR2 sequences are MDHEN and SYDVKM. V lost 5 bases, J lost 2 bases, and 5 bases stayed unmatched.

The gene calls are TRBV7-2 and TRBJ2-2, with a weak D call TRBD1 (6 bases). The CDR3 is 13 amino acids. Germline CDR1 is SGHTA and CDR2 is FQGNSA. V dropped 6 bases and J dropped 7 bases, with 12 bases sitting between them. This CDR3 reads CASRTTRGGELFF. Here the CDR3 DNA reads TGTGCCAGCAGAACGACCAGGGGCGGGGAGCTGTTTTTT.